Listed below are T cell receptor beta chains from one sample, sequenced in a study of OX40 agonist ivuxolimab in advanced cancers. Profiled with immunoSEQ multiplex PCR; TCRdb holds only in-frame clones, not every one. Among over 25,000 clones listed, around 81% were seen once. The source material was CD4+ or CD8+ T cells sorted from blood, sampled in a trial of the OX40 agonist ivuxolimab. These receptors were collected from an adult with an advanced solid tumor such as melanoma, head and neck, liver or kidney cancer. Both conserved end residues are trimmed from each CDR3. The D gene is left open where the match is weak.

>TRBJ2-5|TRBV7-3|-
ASSFSGASGETQY
>TRBJ1-1|TRBV9|-
ASSVEDLPGTEAF
>TRBJ2-7|TRBV4-2|-
ASSQETENSYEQY
>TRBJ2-7|TRBV4-1|-
ASSQDMYEQY
>TRBJ2-1|TRBV6-4|-
ASSDSGNEQF
>TRBJ2-3|TRBV7-6|-
ASSLLSSTDTQY
>TRBJ2-1|TRBV10-2|-
ASSSGLPVEQF
>TRBJ2-1|TRBV9|TRBD2
ASSTTSGGDEQF
>TRBJ2-3|TRBV11-3|TRBD1
ASSRRTGSDTQY
>TRBJ2-3|TRBV7-9|TRBD2
ASSPTSAGTDTQY
>TRBJ1-1|TRBV4-1|-
ASSQGTETPSEAF
>TRBJ1-2|TRBV29-1|TRBD1
SVKGQGLVYGYT
>TRBJ2-7|TRBV9|TRBD1
ASSAGGSTAYEQY
>TRBJ2-7|TRBV30|-
AWSGVPGSPYEQY
>TRBJ2-7|TRBV29-1|TRBD2
SVEERIAGFSYEQY
>TRBJ1-1|TRBV19|-
ASSIGARNTEAF
>TRBJ2-2|TRBV9|TRBD1
ASTAGGYTGELF
>TRBJ2-1|TRBV15|-
ATSRGPRALNEQF
>TRBJ1-2|TRBV5-6|TRBD1
ASSRTGFYGYT
>TRBJ2-1|TRBV5-1|TRBD2
ASSATGLAESSYNEQF
>TRBJ2-1|TRBV4-2|-
ASSQAETLYNEQF
>TRBJ2-1|TRBV2|-
ASSEGAYNEQF
>TRBJ2-3|TRBV4-1|-
ASSIAGTQVVGDTQY
>TRBJ1-5|TRBV19|-
ASSPGTDSNQPQH
>TRBJ2-7|TRBV19|TRBD1
ASSPMGQGAYEQY
>TRBJ2-7|TRBV27|-
ASSLRQDAYEQY
>TRBJ2-3|TRBV4-1|TRBD2
ASSHWGLAGGGADTQY
>TRBJ2-1|TRBV9|-
ASSVVSRGPYNEQF
>TRBJ2-1|TRBV11-3|-
ASSPGWGYNEQF
>TRBJ2-7|TRBV5-6|TRBD2
ASSLLAGVREQY
>TRBJ2-7|TRBV7-9|TRBD1
ASSLLGSGGYEQY
>TRBJ1-1|TRBV19|-
ASSPLFRNTEAF
>TRBJ2-2|TRBV9|TRBD1
ASSEGQAPGELF
>TRBJ1-5|TRBV19|-
ASSIPVYSNQPQH
>TRBJ1-4|TRBV2|TRBD1
ASRRGTGNGEKLF
>TRBJ2-7|TRBV11-2|-
ASSLSPIGSYEQY
>TRBJ2-5|TRBV5-1|-
ASSSLTEIQETQY
>TRBJ2-7|TRBV29-1|-
SVEKILGNIYEQY
>TRBJ2-1|TRBV2|TRBD2
ASSDLPSGSLEQF
>TRBJ2-5|TRBV19|-
ASSIVSGRQETQY
>TRBJ2-4|TRBV4-2|TRBD2
ASSQPPGGASKNIQY